This is a list of T cell receptor beta chains from one sample in a study of vaccination and CD4 T cells after COVID-19. These receptors' targets are unknown. TCRdb itself ran the PCR reads through MiXCR, one entry per CDR3 protein. Among under 20,000 distinct CDR3 sequences listed, 30% to 40% were seen once. The sample comprised cultured CD4+ T cells from blood. The receptors were sampled from a human donor with COVID-19. The CDR3 runs from the conserved cysteine through the conserved F or W. A D gene is named only where the DNA matches it firmly. Not every row has a clone size; where given, it reads once, few, many or a size class.

v_gene	d_gene	j_gene	abundance	CDR3aa	CDR3nt
TRBV6-2/TRBV6-3	-	TRBJ2-2	-	CASRPRGTAGELFF	TGTGCCAGCAGACCACGGGGGACCGCCGGGGAGCTGTTTTTT
TRBV28	TRBD1	TRBJ1-6	-	CASSPRQGPQNSPLHF	TGTGCCAGCAGTCCCCGACAGGGCCCCCAAAATTCACCCCTCCACTTT
TRBV19	TRBD1	TRBJ1-2	-	CASSRDSGGYTF	TGTGCCAGTAGTAGGGACAGCGGCGGCTACACCTTC
TRBV2	TRBD1	TRBJ1-6	few	CASRVDRVNSPLHF	TGTGCCAGCAGGGTGGACAGGGTGAATTCACCCCTCCACTTT
TRBV19	-	TRBJ2-1	few	CASRGRRASYNEQFF	TGTGCCAGTAGGGGAAGACGGGCATCCTACAATGAGCAGTTCTTC
TRBV20-1	TRBD2	TRBJ2-1	-	CSGGYSYNEQFF	TGCAGCGGGGGGTACTCCTACAATGAGCAGTTCTTC
TRBV7-2	TRBD1	TRBJ1-3	few	CASRPDRAGNTIYF	TGTGCCAGCAGACCGGACAGGGCTGGAAACACCATATATTTT
TRBV7-8	-	TRBJ1-1	few	CASAPSVDTEAFF	TGTGCCAGCGCCCCTAGCGTGGACACTGAAGCTTTCTTT
TRBV27	TRBD1	TRBJ1-5	few	CASSEGQGAAQPQHF	TGTGCCAGCAGTGAGGGACAGGGGGCAGCTCAGCCCCAGCATTTT
TRBV27	TRBD2	TRBJ2-7	-	CASSRLAGTYEQYF	TGTGCCAGCAGTCGACTAGCGGGGACCTACGAGCAGTACTTC
TRBV5-4	TRBD1	TRBJ1-2	-	CASSLGTGGTTAYGYTF	TGTGCCAGCAGCCTAGGGACAGGGGGAACTACTGCCTATGGCTACACCTTC
TRBV5-6	-	TRBJ2-3	-	CASSLVTGTTSTDTQYF	TGTGCCAGCAGCTTGGTCACAGGGACAACTAGCACAGATACGCAGTATTTT
TRBV6-4	TRBD1	TRBJ1-6	-	CASSAGTGNNSPLHF	TGTGCCAGCAGTGCCGGGACAGGGAATAATTCACCCCTCCACTTT
TRBV12-3/TRBV12-4	-	TRBJ1-2	few	CASSLQGDYGYTF	TGTGCCAGCAGTCTCCAGGGTGACTATGGCTACACCTTC
TRBV12-3/TRBV12-4	-	TRBJ2-5	-	CASSFHPRQETQYF	TGTGCCAGCAGTTTCCACCCACGGCAAGAGACCCAGTACTTC
TRBV5-1	TRBD1	TRBJ2-5	-	CASSLYRQGRETQYF	TGCGCCAGCAGCCTTTACCGACAGGGCCGGGAGACCCAGTACTTC
TRBV20-1	TRBD1	TRBJ2-7	-	CSAGQVVDYEQYF	TGCAGTGCCGGACAGGTGGTGGACTACGAGCAGTACTTC
TRBV27	-	TRBJ1-1	few	CASSFGGVGGDLGEAFF	TGTGCCAGCAGTTTTGGTGGAGTCGGAGGGGACCTTGGTGAAGCTTTCTTT
TRBV7-7	-	TRBJ2-5	-	CASSGNGETQYF	TGTGCTAGCAGCGGCAACGGGGAGACCCAGTACTTC
TRBV6-4	-	TRBJ2-1	-	CAGSETGLIGNEQFF	TGTGCCGGCAGTGAGACGGGCCTTATTGGCAATGAGCAGTTCTTC
TRBV11-2	-	TRBJ2-4	-	CASSNPTKGKNIQYF	TGTGCCAGCAGCAACCCAACAAAGGGCAAAAACATTCAGTACTTC
TRBV5-1	-	TRBJ1-6	-	CASSLGPGNSPLHF	TGCGCCAGCAGCTTGGGACCGGGAAATTCACCCCTCCACTTT
TRBV20-1	-	TRBJ1-6	-	CSASFQGRSDSPLHF	TGCAGTGCTAGTTTCCAGGGTCGCTCGGATTCACCCCTCCACTTT
TRBV28	-	TRBJ2-5	-	CASSIQKGVGETQYF	TGTGCCAGCAGTATTCAAAAGGGGGTTGGAGAGACCCAGTACTTC
TRBV6-1	-	TRBJ2-3	-	CASLLAEAGSDTQYF	TGTGCCAGCCTTCTCGCCGAGGCAGGTTCAGATACGCAGTATTTT
TRBV12-3/TRBV12-4	-	TRBJ1-6	-	CASKRTGLGNSPLHF	TGTGCCAGCAAAAGAACAGGACTTGGTAATTCACCCCTCCACTTT
TRBV20-1	-	TRBJ2-3	few	CSAAPLDTQYF	TGCAGTGCTGCTCCGCTGGATACGCAGTATTTT
TRBV5-4	-	TRBJ1-1	-	CASSLPVLNTEAFF	TGTGCCAGCAGCTTACCCGTATTGAACACTGAAGCTTTCTTT
TRBV6-1	-	TRBJ1-6	-	CASSEQRRLHF	TGTGCCAGCAGTGAACAGAGACGCCTCCACTTT
TRBV7-3	TRBD1	TRBJ1-1	-	CASSPGGQGSLEAFF	TGTGCCAGCAGCCCGGGGGGACAGGGATCCCTTGAAGCTTTCTTT
TRBV7-6	TRBD2	TRBJ2-5	-	CASSLDSGGSRTQYF	TGTGCCAGCAGCTTAGATAGCGGGGGCTCTCGGACCCAGTACTTC
TRBV30	-	TRBJ1-4	few	CAWSVQGNEKLFF	TGTGCCTGGAGTGTACAGGGCAATGAAAAACTGTTTTTT
TRBV5-1	TRBD1	TRBJ1-1	-	CASSRDSQNTEAFF	TGCGCCAGCAGCCGGGACAGTCAGAACACTGAAGCTTTCTTT
TRBV10-3	TRBD1	TRBJ1-1	few	CAISQPGQGETEAFF	TGTGCCATCAGTCAACCCGGACAGGGCGAGACTGAAGCTTTCTTT
TRBV7-2	-	TRBJ1-1	few	CASSTTGGYGTEAFF	TGTGCCAGCAGCACAACGGGGGGGTATGGCACTGAAGCTTTCTTT